The 6 T cell receptor beta chains reported below all come from one sample, sequenced in a study of human T cells and chemical hapten exposure. Described time point: patch test 2, 6 weeks after DPC sensitization. Indicated treatment: therapeutic diphenylcyclopropenone sensitization with weekly scalp DPC. TCRdb called the RACE reads again in MiXCR, with one record for every CDR3 protein. The sample yields approximately 100,000 distinct CDR3 sequences, about a tenth seen once. Sequencing used whole blood, obtained in connection with sensitization to the hapten diphenylcyclopropenone (DPC). These receptors all come from a woman in her 40s with alopecia areata. Some clones in this sample may be carry-over from other donors' samples.

This clonotype appeared many times. V gene TRBV29-1 combines with J gene TRBJ2-5; possible D gene TRBD2, 7 bases. CDR1 and CDR2 (germline): SQVTM, ANQGSEA. This CDR3 has 13 amino acids. V was clipped by 8 bases and J by 6 bases, with 19 bases between them. The CDR3 DNA sequence: TGCAGCCTTAGGCGCGCGGGGGCGAAGACCCAGTACTTC. As protein: CSLRRAGAKTQYF.

This clonotype has a handful of counts. CDR3 amino acids: CASSLYRIDRPIEQFF. The CDR3 region has the DNA TGTGCCAGCAGCCTTTACCGTATAGACAGGCCCATCGAGCAGTTCTTC. The V and J genes are TRBV9 and TRBJ2-1; D is possibly TRBD1 (6 bases). The germline V and J ends were trimmed by 4 bases and 10 bases, with 24 bases remaining between them. The CDR3 is made up of 16 amino acids. From germline, CDR1 is SGDLS and CDR2 YYNGEE.

The sample holds a few counts of this clonotype. The chain is built from TRBV6-2 or TRBV6-3 and TRBJ1-5; D remains ambiguous. Trimming shortened V by 8 bases and J by 6 bases, and 17 bases separated the two germline ends. The CDR3 length is 14 residues. CDR1 is MNHEY, CDR2 SVGEGT, per germline. Here the CDR3 DNA reads TGTGCCAGCCTCCAAGGAGTGGTGGGTCAGCCCCAGCATTTT. Its protein is CASLQGVVGQPQHF.

This clonotype was counted only a few times. The CDR3 region is CASSQDLQSYEQYF. CDR3 DNA: TGCGCCAGCAGCCAAGATCTACAATCCTACGAGCAGTACTTC. The V gene is TRBV4-3, the J gene TRBJ2-7; no definite D call. Germline CDR1 is LGHNA and CDR2 is YSLEER. This CDR3 is built from 14 residues. V was cut by 0 bases and J by 1 base, with 7 bases left in between.

V gene TRBV15 combines with J gene TRBJ1-4, with TRBD1 matching 7 bases. With 8 bases clipped from V and 4 bases from J, the junction kept 7 bases outside the gene matches. In germline, CDR1 is LNHNV, CDR2 YYDKDF (reference sequence). The CDR3 contains 14 residues. The CDR3 nucleotides read TGTGCCACCTTCCCTCGGGACAGTAATGAAAAACTGTTTTTT. Translation gives CATFPRDSNEKLFF.

This clonotype was counted many times. The chain uses TRBV6-2 or TRBV6-3 and TRBJ2-4; possibly TRBD2 for D (6 bases). Germline V gives CDR1 MNHEY, CDR2 SVGEGT. Between the trimmed V and J ends, which lost 2 bases and 0 bases, there was a span of 14 bases. The CDR3 loop spans 17 amino acids. CDR3 protein: CASSYVPRGLAKNIQYF. The CDR3 DNA sequence: TGTGCCAGCAGTTACGTGCCTCGGGGGTTAGCCAAAAACATTCAGTACTTC.